This T cell receptor (beta chain) was obtained from a study of T-cell reconstitution after alpha-beta-depleted transplantation in children. Using unique molecular identifiers, the investigators prepared the TCRbeta library. TCRdb redid the calling of the PCR reads with MiXCR, one entry per CDR3 protein. Of roughly 200,000 distinct CDR3 sequences in the sample, around 7% were seen once. Germline-derived CDR1 and CDR2 are MGHRA and YSYEKL. Trimming took 1 base from V and 3 from J, leaving 8 bases between them. This CDR3 comprises 14 residues. Findings of the study overall: From surviving recipient T cells and thymic progenitors came the high day-60 TCRbeta diversity observed in some patients. T-cell numbers and diversity one year post-transplant derived largely from freshly generated T cells. Reported findings indicate that, about two months after transplant, alpha-beta T cells came from several hundred expanded clones, which were derived from non-depleted graft cells.

This clonotype showed up just a few times. Its specificity is unknown. This TCR derives from a boy under 10 years old with acute lymphoblastic leukemia, due to receive a stem cell transplant. The chain uses TRBV4-1 and TRBJ2-3; D ambiguous. This material consisted of PBMCs, taken before TCRalphabeta/CD19-depleted stem cell transplant. The CDR3 DNA reads TGCGCCAGCAGCCAAGGAAACCCAACAGATACGCAGTATTTT. The encoded protein is CASSQGNPTDTQYF.